The 32 T cell receptor beta chains below were found in one sample sequenced in a study of cytomegalovirus exposure and HLA in healthy donors. The primer mix had 60 Vbeta and 13 Jbeta primers. TCRdb keeps only in-frame clones here, not all; method: immunoSEQ multiplex PCR. The sample contains roughly 200,000 clones, around four fifths of which appear only once. Sequencing used PBMCs. These receptors originate from a woman aged 55-75 years in good health and CMV-seropositive.

This CDR3 is CASSGQGNNSPLHF. DNA for the CDR3: TGTGCCAGCAGCGGACAGGGAAATAATTCACCCCTCCACTTT. The chain employs TRBV14 and TRBJ1-6, with 8 bases lining up with TRBD1. The V and J ends lost 5 bases and 5 bases, in that order; junction bases with no gene match: 2. Germline lookup yields CDR1 SGHDN and CDR2 FVKESK. The CDR3 is made up of 14 amino acids.

The chain uses TRBV29-1 and TRBJ1-1; unclear D gene. V lost 6 bases, J lost 0 bases, and 11 bases lay in between. CDR3 length: 13 residues. Germline loops: CDR1 SQVTM, CDR2 ANQGSEA. This CDR3 is CSVERDLNTEAFF. In nucleotides, the CDR3 is TGCAGCGTCGAGCGGGATTTGAACACTGAAGCTTTCTTT.

The chain joins TRBV19 to TRBJ2-1, with TRBD2 matching 8 bases. The V segment lost 9 bases and the J segment 9 bases; nucleotides outside the gene matches: 13. Looked up from germline, CDR1 is LNHDA and CDR2 is SQIVND (reference sequence). The CDR3 extends over 14 amino acids. CDR3 amino acids: CASCPASGYREQFF. CDR3 DNA: TGTGCCAGCTGCCCGGCTAGCGGGTACCGTGAGCAGTTCTTC.

The chain couples TRBV9 to TRBJ1-2; D remains unclear. Germline lookup yields CDR1 SGDLS and CDR2 YYNGEE. CDR3 length: 14 residues. The ends were cut back, 4 bases at V and 6 bases at J, with 16 bases in the middle. The CDR3 sequence is CASSLTGSSDGYTF. For the CDR3, the DNA is TGTGCCAGCAGCCTAACGGGGTCGTCAGATGGCTACACCTTC.

This chain links TRBV5-1 with TRBJ2-5, with TRBD1 identical over 11 bases. The CDR3 covers 15 residues. V lost 6 bases, J lost 5 bases, and 9 bases stayed unmatched. CDR1 is SGHRS and CDR2 is YFSETQ in the germline V gene. CDR3 sequence reads: CASTRTGGAMETQYF. CDR3 in DNA: TGCGCCAGCACGAGGACAGGGGGCGCGATGGAGACCCAGTACTTC.

This clone has more than one count but fewer than ten. This chain uses TRBV7-2 with TRBJ2-5; D may be TRBD1 (5 bases). The V gene lost 3 bases and the J gene lost 2 bases, with 7 bases spanning the gap. This CDR3 has 13 amino acids. Germline lookup yields CDR1 SGHTA and CDR2 FQGNSA. The CDR3 sequence: CASSFSGQETQYF. The CDR3 DNA sequence: TGTGCCAGCAGCTTTTCAGGGCAAGAGACCCAGTACTTC.

This clone was found once. The chain joins TRBV16 to TRBJ2-2, with D tentatively TRBD2 (5 bases). CDR3 length: 18 residues. V dropped 8 bases and J dropped 1 base, with 23 bases sitting between them. CDR1 KGHSY and CDR2 FQNENV come from the germline V gene. The CDR3 sequence is CASFRGRGAGRNTGELFF. The CDR3 coding sequence is TGTGCCAGCTTCCGCGGGCGCGGTGCGGGTCGGAACACCGGGGAGCTGTTTTTT.

The chain couples TRBV5-1 to TRBJ2-7; D is possibly TRBD1 (6 bases). V was shortened by 4 bases and J by 1 base, with 24 bases between the two germline ends. Germline CDR1 and CDR2: SGHRS and YFSETQ. This CDR3 comprises 18 residues. CDR3 DNA: TGCGCCAGCAGCGGCCTGGGACACGGGAAGGGGTGGTCCTACGAGCAGTACTTC. This codes for CASSGLGHGKGWSYEQYF.

V is TRBV7-9 and J is TRBJ1-3, with D unresolved. Trimming took off 3 bases at V and 0 bases at J, with 6 bases between the two ends. Germline V gives CDR1 SEHNR, CDR2 FQNEAQ (reference sequence). This CDR3 contains 14 residues. The CDR3 is CASSFSISGNTIYF. DNA for the CDR3: TGTGCCAGCAGCTTTTCAATCTCTGGAAACACCATATATTTT.

This chain links TRBV2 with TRBJ1-1; D is unclear. The CDR3 has 13 amino acids. With 4 bases removed from V and 6 bases from J, the gap between germline ends came to 12 bases. Germline CDR1 and CDR2: SNHLY and FYNNEI. The CDR3 sequence: CASSGRLDAEAFF. The CDR3 DNA follows: TGTGCCAGCAGTGGACGGCTAGACGCTGAAGCTTTCTTT.

This clone was counted once. This chain joins TRBV6-1 and TRBJ1-5, with D uncertain. The CDR3 contains 16 residues. Germline V gene data show CDR1 as MNHNS and CDR2 as SASEGT. Trimming removed 3 bases from V and 1 base from J, with 13 bases in between. CDR3 amino acids: CASSERQPSSNQPQHF. DNA for the CDR3: TGTGCCAGCAGTGAGCGGCAGCCGTCCAGCAATCAGCCCCAGCATTTT.

The chain recombines TRBV6-1 with TRBJ2-3; D is perhaps TRBD2 (5 bases). V was shortened by 1 base and J by 6 bases, with 14 bases between the two germline ends. CDR1 MNHNS and CDR2 SASEGT come from the germline V gene. The CDR3 totals 15 residues. This CDR3 reads CASSEVFSRGDTQYF. The CDR3 region has the DNA TGTGCCAGCAGTGAAGTCTTCAGCCGAGGGGATACGCAGTATTTT.

The genes are TRBV5-1 and TRBJ1-2; no clear D. The CDR3 totals 13 residues. Trimming took 0 bases from V and 6 from J, leaving 9 bases between them. Germline V gene data show CDR1 as SGHRS and CDR2 as YFSETQ. The CDR3 reads CASSLGGMNGYTF. The CDR3 DNA reads TGCGCCAGCAGCTTGGGAGGGATGAATGGCTACACCTTC. The whole variable domain, remainder taken from reference TRBV5-1 and TRBJ1-2, is KAGVTQTPRYLIKTRGQQVTLSCSPISGHRSVSWYQQTPGQGLQFLFEYFSETQRNKGNFPGRFSGRQFSNSRSEMNVSTLELGDSALYLCASSLGGMNGYTFGSGTRLTVV.

The V and J genes are TRBV2 and TRBJ2-3; no reliable D call. The V end was cut by 0 bases, the J end by 2 bases, with 6 bases between. CDR1 and CDR2 (germline): SNHLY, FYNNEI. There are 14 residues in the CDR3. This CDR3 is CASSEATDTDTQYF. Here the CDR3 DNA reads TGTGCCAGCAGTGAAGCCACAGACACAGATACGCAGTATTTT.

In its sample, this clone was seen a few times. The chain has TRBV7-7 and TRBJ2-5, with D possibly matching TRBD2 (5 bases). The CDR3 runs to 15 residues. Trimming removed 5 bases from V and 10 bases from J, with 23 bases in between. The V gene's germline CDR1 is SSHAT and CDR2 FNYEAQ (reference sequence). As DNA, the CDR3 is TGTGCCAGCAGCGCCCTGGGTGGGCCTAGCACGGTCCAGTACTTC. Translation gives CASSALGGPSTVQYF.

Here the CDR3 DNA reads TGTGCCAGCAGCCCGAACGGGGCAACTAATGAAAAACTGTTTTTT. Amino acids: CASSPNGATNEKLFF. The chain couples TRBV7-2 to TRBJ1-4; D is uncertain. This CDR3 comprises 15 residues. Per the germline V gene, CDR1 is SGHTA and CDR2 is FQGNSA. Trimming removed 5 bases from V and 0 bases from J, with 10 bases in between.

The CDR3: CASSPDREGYTF. The CDR3 DNA follows: TGCGCCAGCAGCCCTGACAGGGAGGGCTACACCTTC. J is TRBJ1-2 and V is TRBV5-1; 7 bases map to TRBD1. J lost 8 bases, V lost 4 bases, and 5 bases had no gene match. CDR1 and CDR2 (germline): SGHRS, YFSETQ. The CDR3 is 12 residues long.

This chain links TRBV5-4 with TRBJ2-3; D unclear. This CDR3 spans 15 amino acids. Trimming stripped 0 bases from V and 0 bases from J, with 8 bases between. Germline V CDR1 and CDR2: SGHNT, YYREEE (reference sequence). CDR3 sequence reads: CASSLALKSTDTQYF. The CDR3, as DNA: TGTGCCAGCAGCTTGGCACTCAAGAGCACAGATACGCAGTATTTT.

The chain joins TRBV5-5 to TRBJ1-1; unclear D gene. This CDR3 region has 14 residues. Trimming removed 4 bases from V and 0 bases from J, with 10 bases in between. CDR1 is SGHKS and CDR2 is YYEKEE in the germline V gene (reference sequence). The CDR3 sequence is CASSRGLMNTEAFF. CDR3 coding DNA: TGTGCCAGCAGCCGAGGGCTCATGAACACTGAAGCTTTCTTT.

This clone turned up a few times. The rearrangement links TRBV7-3 to TRBJ2-7, with a tentative D call TRBD1 (5 bases). Trimming removed 0 bases from V and 2 bases from J, with 8 bases in between. Germline assignment: CDR1 SGHTA and CDR2 FQGTGA. The CDR3 has 14 residues. This CDR3 reads CASSLTGRAYEQYF. For the CDR3, the DNA is TGTGCCAGCAGCTTAACTGGCAGGGCCTACGAGCAGTACTTC.

The V gene is TRBV4-3, the J gene TRBJ1-6; D gene uncertain. CDR1 and CDR2 from the germline V gene are LGHNA and YSLEER. The CDR3 is made up of 16 amino acids. With 4 bases removed from V and 0 bases from J, the gap between germline ends came to 10 bases. CDR3 protein: CASSLQLSSYNSPLHF. DNA for the CDR3: TGCGCCAGCAGCCTTCAACTGAGCTCCTATAATTCACCCCTCCACTTT.

This chain links TRBV18 with TRBJ2-7, with 7 bases identical to TRBD2. The germline CDR1 and CDR2 sequences are KGHSH and LQKENI. CDR3 size: 15 residues. V gave up 3 bases and J gave up 2 bases; unmatched junction bases: 7. The CDR3, as DNA: TGTGCCAGCTCACCTTCCGGGGCGGGAGCCTACGAGCAGTACTTC. Protein sequence: CASSPSGAGAYEQYF. Supplemented by reference TRBV18 and TRBJ2-7, the full variable domain reads NAGVMQNPRHLVRRRGQEARLRCSPMKGHSHVYWYRQLPEEGLKFMVYLQKENIIDESGMPKERFSAEFPKEGPSILRIQQVVRGDSAAYFCASSPSGAGAYEQYFGPGTRLTVT.

This clone has more than one count but fewer than ten. V is TRBV5-1 and J is TRBJ2-5; D might be TRBD1 (6 bases). The V end was cut by 4 bases, the J end by 4 bases, with 11 bases between. This CDR3 has 13 residues. The V gene's germline CDR1 is SGHRS and CDR2 YFSETQ. In DNA, the CDR3 is TGCGCCAGCAGCGGGGGCGGAGGAGAGACCCAGTACTTC. Residues: CASSGGGGETQYF.

This clone was counted a few times. Distinct nucleotide sequences in the sample also encode this CDR3. CDR3 loop: CASRRQGNTEAFF. As DNA, the CDR3 is TGTGCCAGCAGGAGACAGGGGAACACTGAAGCTTTCTTT. V and J are TRBV6-5 and TRBJ1-1, with 7 bases that match TRBD1. CDR1 and CDR2 (germline): MNHEY, SVGAGI. The CDR3 sequence is 13 residues long. The J segment lost 1 base and the V segment lost 6 bases, leaving 2 bases of the junction unmatched.

This clone appeared a single time. This chain joins TRBV23-1 and TRBJ2-7, with D unresolved. TRBV23-1 is assigned to the ORF class and has an uncertain function. V dropped 8 bases and J dropped 1 base, with 15 bases sitting between them. There are 14 residues in the CDR3. CDR3 protein: CASPRQVLSYEQYF. In nucleotides, the CDR3 is TGCGCCAGCCCTCGCCAGGTTCTTTCCTACGAGCAGTACTTC.

This clone was detected once. This chain links TRBV5-1 with TRBJ1-1, with TRBD1 as a possible D gene (6 bases). The V and J ends lost 6 bases and 6 bases respectively, with 18 bases between them. CDR3 length: 14 residues. Germline lookup yields CDR1 SGHRS and CDR2 YFSETQ. The CDR3 region has the DNA TGCGCCAGCACCCGAGAGGCGGACAGTTCTGAAGCTTTCTTT. Amino acids: CASTREADSSEAFF.

This clone turned up a few times. The rearrangement joins TRBV6-1 to TRBJ1-5, with 7 bases that match TRBD1. Unmatched junction bases numbered 2, after V lost 2 bases and J lost 7 bases. The CDR3 runs 13 residues. Germline V CDR1 and CDR2: MNHNS, SASEGT. CDR3: CASSEKQGQPQHF. The CDR3 bases are TGTGCCAGCAGTGAAAAACAGGGGCAGCCCCAGCATTTT.

The genes are TRBV4-1 and TRBJ1-1; TRBD1 agrees at 8 bases. The CDR3 contains 13 residues. Germline values: CDR1 MGHRA, CDR2 YSYEKL. The trim removed 3 bases at V and 7 bases at J, leaving 4 bases unmatched. This chain's CDR3 is CASSHVQGGEAFF. CDR3 DNA: TGCGCCAGCAGCCATGTACAGGGGGGTGAAGCTTTCTTT.

V and J are TRBV6-1 and TRBJ2-7; D might be TRBD2 (6 bases). V was shortened by 7 bases and J by 7 bases, with 11 bases between the two germline ends. The CDR3 length is 11 residues. Per the germline V gene, CDR1 is MNHNS and CDR2 is SASEGT. This CDR3 reads CASKNGREQYF. The CDR3 DNA follows: TGTGCCAGCAAGAATGGGAGGGAGCAGTACTTC.

The gene calls are TRBV19 and TRBJ2-5; D is perhaps TRBD1 (5 bases). Near its end, the DNA agrees better with TRBJ2-7, so the J call may be wrong. Germline assignment: CDR1 LNHDA and CDR2 SQIVND (reference sequence). The CDR3 is made up of 13 amino acids. CDR3 DNA: TGTGCCAGTAGTGGCAGGGTGAAGGGCGAGCAGTACTTC. Protein: CASSGRVKGEQYF.

Turning to this clone: The DNA is omitted, as the CDR3 cannot be located on it reliably, and the CDR3 follows TCRdb's listing. V usage is TRBV7-2 and J usage is TRBJ1-2. The CDR3 extends over 12 residues, inclusive of both ends. The germline V gene has CDR1 SGHTA and CDR2 FQGNSA. The CDR3 here is CASSTSSYGYTF.

This sequence joins TRBV6-1 and TRBJ1-2, with D perhaps matching TRBD1 (5 bases). Trimming cost V 5 bases and J 6 bases, with 13 bases left between them. The CDR3 runs to 13 residues. In germline, CDR1 is MNHNS, CDR2 SASEGT. The chain's CDR3 is CASSFGGRDGYTF. The CDR3 nucleotides are TGTGCCAGCAGTTTCGGGGGGAGGGATGGCTACACCTTC.